This note documents a single TCR beta chain sequence. Its specific antigen is unknown. The record has no base qualities; no much larger clone is one base away. Using the deep immunoSEQ assay, TCR CDR3 regions were amplified from genomic DNA by multiplex PCR. Genomic DNA extracted from each cell subset was distributed evenly over all wells of several immunoSEQ 96-well plates, and each plate served as one replicate. For sorted subsets, each replicate PCR was loaded with approximately 190 ng genomic DNA, equivalent to about 30,000 T cell genomes. Purified libraries were measured with a Qubit 3.0 fluorometer, size-checked on a Bioanalyzer 2100, and measured again with the KAPA Library Quantification kit. A separate single-read 150-cycle Illumina NextSeq 550 flow cell was used to sequence each immunoSEQ 96-well plate. Per the authors' processing: Because the immunoSEQ output held only junctional sequences and lacked quality scores, the filtering could not match the filtering applied to full-length reads. Sequences were annotated with PyIR, a Python wrapper for IgBLAST v1.9, and V/J genes and CDR3 were assigned using IMGT germline references. Any read was removed if the V/J assignment was weak (E-value above 1e-6), the CDR3 was missing, or the read contained stop codons, out-of-frame junctions, or ambiguous translated residues. V3J clonotypes were defined as sequences sharing an identical inferred V gene, J gene, and CDR3 amino acid sequence. Percentage overlap between repertoires was calculated by dividing the number of shared unique clonotypes by the size of the smaller repertoire. Three approaches were used to assess repertoire richness: RTK rarefaction, the Chao1 estimator, and Recon v2.1 estimates of unobserved clonotypes. Generation probabilities were computed with OLGA for all TCRbeta clonotypes obtained by the gDNA method from several donors. TCRdb retrieved this table from immuneACCESS and kept in-frame rearrangements only. Not all clones are present; in checked studies, unresolved V genes account for under half, and no reason is known for the remainder. V and J calls and clone size come straight from that table; D and trimming were deduced from the DNA. The sample table lists 2 million to 2.5 million clones, almost 96% of them with a count of one. The ten largest make up roughly 0.13% of the sample.

Healthy HIV-negative adults with no recently reported acute infections or vaccinations were included as donors. Every donor was a Caucasian adult living in Nashville, Tennessee, USA. CD4+ T cells were enriched through magnetic negative selection, after which naive cells were positively selected on CD45RA and the remaining negative fraction served as the memory subset. Blood was obtained by leukapheresis, after which PBMCs were separated by Ficoll-Histopaque density gradient centrifugation and cryopreserved in liquid nitrogen vapor phase. Analytical flow cytometry was used to check the purity and quantity of every magnetically sorted T cell population. Genomic DNA was isolated from each sorted fraction and quantified by UV absorbance on a Nanodrop 2000c. This sample is drawn from a study of shared clonotypes between healthy human individuals (dated by TCRdb to about 2020). Study-wide context: Three men and a couple of women, aged 18 to 49 years, made up the cohort. For each donor, CD4 naive and CD4 memory were each run on three plates, CD8 naive on two plates, and CD8 memory on one plate. To estimate repertoire size and how much clonotypes are shared between individuals, the study performed deep sequencing of blood TCR repertoires from five healthy adults. To increase sequencing depth and limit assay-specific biases, TCR repertoire library preparation and sequencing were carried out by different laboratories using diverse techniques. Per donor, leukapheresis produced somewhere between about 0.9 and 9 billion PBMCs. The paper as a whole reports these results and caveats: Rarefaction of sorted-subset datasets indicated incomplete sequencing despite the large sequencing depth. Only blood was sampled, and tissue TCR repertoires likely differ from those in blood. Across a handful of donors, roughly 5% of naive CD4, around 3.5% of naive CD8, 2.3% of memory CD4, and 0.4% to 0.45% of memory CD8 clonotypes were shared. Based on pairwise subsampling, the degree of clonotype sharing among donors was expected to be affected by sequencing depth. Estimated clonotype richness was generally larger for naive than for memory subsets. The small number of donors limited the genetic and exposure-history diversity represented. Compared with non-shared clonotypes, clonotypes shared by all four sorted-subset donors had higher generation probabilities.

Deletion took 2 bases off V and 2 bases off J, with a span of 15 bases between the germline ends. The germline V gene yields MGHDK for CDR1 and SYGVNS for CDR2. The CDR3 goes from the cysteine to the phenylalanine over 16 residues. Only the CDR3 DNA stays, 48 bases, in frame from base 1. Rearrangement joined TRBV25-1 to TRBJ2-5; the D gene could be TRBD1 or TRBD2, each one agreeing over 6 bases. The material sequenced was naive CD4+ T cells sorted from blood. Interpreted using the paper, the cell subset or site label stands for: CD45RA+ positively selected. The clonotype comes from a man younger than 35 in good health. The nucleotides read TGTGCCAGCAGTGAACTTGGGGGGCCGGGTCAAGAGACCCAGTACTTC. This translates into CASSELGGPGQETQYF.